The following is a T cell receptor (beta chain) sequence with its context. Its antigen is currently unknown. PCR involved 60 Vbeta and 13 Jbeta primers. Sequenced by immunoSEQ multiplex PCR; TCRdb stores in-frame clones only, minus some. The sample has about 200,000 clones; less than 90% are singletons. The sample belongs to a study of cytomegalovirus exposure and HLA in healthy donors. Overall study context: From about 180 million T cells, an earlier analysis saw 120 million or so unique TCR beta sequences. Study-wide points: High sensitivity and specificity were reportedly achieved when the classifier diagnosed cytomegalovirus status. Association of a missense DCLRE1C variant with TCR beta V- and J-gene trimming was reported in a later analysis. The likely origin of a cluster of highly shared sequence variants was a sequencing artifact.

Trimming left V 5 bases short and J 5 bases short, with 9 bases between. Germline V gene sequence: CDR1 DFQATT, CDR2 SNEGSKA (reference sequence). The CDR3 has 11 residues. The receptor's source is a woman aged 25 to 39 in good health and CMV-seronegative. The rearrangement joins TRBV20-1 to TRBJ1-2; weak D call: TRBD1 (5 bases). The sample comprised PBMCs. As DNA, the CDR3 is TGCAGTGCTCCGGGGGAGTATGGCTACACCTTC. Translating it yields CSAPGEYGYTF.